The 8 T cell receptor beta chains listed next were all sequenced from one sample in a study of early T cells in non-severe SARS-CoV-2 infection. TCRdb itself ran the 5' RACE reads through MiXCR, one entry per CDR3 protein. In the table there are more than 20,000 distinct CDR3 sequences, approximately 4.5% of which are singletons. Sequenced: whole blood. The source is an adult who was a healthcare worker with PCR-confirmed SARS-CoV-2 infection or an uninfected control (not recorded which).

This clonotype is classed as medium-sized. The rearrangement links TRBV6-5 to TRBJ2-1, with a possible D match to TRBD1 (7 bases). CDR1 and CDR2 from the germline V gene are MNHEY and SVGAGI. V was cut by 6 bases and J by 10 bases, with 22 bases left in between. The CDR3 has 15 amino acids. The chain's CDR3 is CASSQIRQGGVEQFF. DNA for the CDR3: TGTGCCAGCAGCCAGATCCGACAGGGCGGGGTAGAGCAGTTCTTC.

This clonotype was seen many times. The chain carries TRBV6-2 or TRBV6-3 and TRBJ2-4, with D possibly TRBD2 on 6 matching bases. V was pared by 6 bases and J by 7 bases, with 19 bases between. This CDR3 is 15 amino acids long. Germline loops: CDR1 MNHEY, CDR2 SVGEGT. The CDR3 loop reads CASSPLWLAENIQYF. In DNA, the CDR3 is TGTGCCAGCAGCCCACTCTGGTTAGCGGAGAACATTCAGTACTTC.

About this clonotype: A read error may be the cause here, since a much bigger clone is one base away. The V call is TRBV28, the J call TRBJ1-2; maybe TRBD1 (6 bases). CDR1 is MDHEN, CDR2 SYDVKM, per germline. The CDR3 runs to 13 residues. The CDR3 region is CVSTGQPGYGYTF. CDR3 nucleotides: TGTGTCAGCACCGGACAGCCTGGCTATGGCTACACCTTC.

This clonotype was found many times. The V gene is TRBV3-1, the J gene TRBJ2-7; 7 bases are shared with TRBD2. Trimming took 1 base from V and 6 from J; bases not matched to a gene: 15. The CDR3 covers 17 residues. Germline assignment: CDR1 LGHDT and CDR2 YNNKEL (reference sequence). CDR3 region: CASSQVPAGAGKVEQYF. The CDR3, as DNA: TGTGCCAGCAGCCAAGTTCCTGCGGGAGCGGGTAAAGTCGAGCAGTACTTC.

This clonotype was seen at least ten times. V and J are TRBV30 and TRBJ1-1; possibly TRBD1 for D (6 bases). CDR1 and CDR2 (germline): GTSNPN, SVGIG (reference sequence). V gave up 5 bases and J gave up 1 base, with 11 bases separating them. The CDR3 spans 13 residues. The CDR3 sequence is CAWVRGGNTEAFF. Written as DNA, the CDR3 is TGTGCCTGGGTCAGGGGAGGGAACACTGAAGCTTTCTTT.

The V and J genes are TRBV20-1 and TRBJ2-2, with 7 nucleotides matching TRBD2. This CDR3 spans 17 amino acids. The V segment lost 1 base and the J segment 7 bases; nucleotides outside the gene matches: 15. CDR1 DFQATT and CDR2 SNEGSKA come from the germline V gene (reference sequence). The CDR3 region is CSARGGGGRSFGGELFF. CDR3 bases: TGCAGTGCTAGAGGTGGTGGCGGGAGAAGCTTCGGCGGGGAGCTGTTTTTT.

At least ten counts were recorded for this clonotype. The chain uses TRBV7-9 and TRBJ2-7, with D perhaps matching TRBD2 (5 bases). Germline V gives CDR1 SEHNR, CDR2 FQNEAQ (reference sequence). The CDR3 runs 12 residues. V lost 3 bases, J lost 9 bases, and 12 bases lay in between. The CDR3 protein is CASSLDSPGQYF. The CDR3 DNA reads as TGTGCCAGCAGCTTGGACTCCCCGGGGCAGTACTTC. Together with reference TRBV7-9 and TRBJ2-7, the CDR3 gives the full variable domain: DTGVSQNPRHKITKRGQNVTFRCDPISEHNRLYWYRQTLGQGPEFLTYFQNEAQLEKSRLLSDRFSAERPKGSFSTLEIQRTEQGDSAMYLCASSLDSPGQYFGPGTRLTVT.

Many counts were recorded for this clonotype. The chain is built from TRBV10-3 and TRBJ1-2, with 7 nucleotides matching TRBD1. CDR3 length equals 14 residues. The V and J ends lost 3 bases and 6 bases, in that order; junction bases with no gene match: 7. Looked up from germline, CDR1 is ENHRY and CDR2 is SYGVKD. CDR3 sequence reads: CAISDRRDSDGYTF. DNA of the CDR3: TGTGCCATCAGTGATCGAAGGGACAGTGATGGCTACACCTTC.